What follows are 30 T cell receptor beta chains derived from one specimen sequenced in a study of cytomegalovirus exposure and HLA in healthy donors. In the PCR, 60 Vbeta and 13 Jbeta primers were used. Data came from immunoSEQ multiplex PCR; TCRdb stores just in-frame clones and leaves some out. The profile shows 100,000 to 150,000 clones, approximately 17% of them singletons. Material: PBMCs. Source of these receptors: a female donor in good health and CMV-seropositive.

The rearrangement uses TRBV6-6 and TRBJ2-3, with TRBD2 matching over 7 bases. V lost 5 bases to trimming and J lost 4 bases; unmatched junction nucleotides: 9. CDR1 and CDR2 from the germline V gene are MNHNY and SVGAGI (reference sequence). The CDR3 spans 15 residues. The CDR3 loop is CASSNGAGASDTQYF. CDR3 bases: TGTGCCAGCAGTAACGGGGCGGGAGCCTCAGATACGCAGTATTTT.

The V and J genes are TRBV30 and TRBJ1-1; D is possibly TRBD1 (6 bases). Between the trimmed V and J ends, which lost 1 base and 5 bases, there was a span of 11 bases. Germline V gene data show CDR1 as GTSNPN and CDR2 as SVGIG (reference sequence). The CDR3 length is 13 residues. CDR3 sequence (DNA): TGTGCCTGGAGTGATGGGGGCGGGACTGAAGCTTTCTTT. This codes for CAWSDGGGTEAFF.

The J gene is TRBJ1-4, the V gene TRBV30, with 10 bases lining up with TRBD1. This CDR3 has 15 residues. The V gene end was trimmed by 8 bases and the J gene end by 2 bases; junction bases not matched to a gene: 8. The germline V gene encodes CDR1 GTSNPN and CDR2 SVGIG (reference sequence). CDR3 in amino acids: CAAGQGIITNEKLFF. CDR3 bases: TGTGCCGCGGGACAGGGGATTATTACTAATGAAAAACTGTTTTTT.

The chain carries TRBV27 and TRBJ2-3, with D possibly TRBD1 on 6 matching bases. Germline CDR1 and CDR2: MNHEY and SMNVEV (reference sequence). CDR3 length equals 15 residues. The ends were cut back, 5 bases at V and 6 bases at J, with 18 bases in the middle. CDR3 sequence (DNA): TGTGCCAGCAGTAAGACTATCGCAGGGGTGGATACGCAGTATTTT. Amino acids: CASSKTIAGVDTQYF.

This clone has just a few counts. The CDR3 sequence is CASSQRRSPFGVNTEAFF. The CDR3 nucleotides are TGCGCCAGCAGCCAGCGCAGGTCCCCATTCGGGGTGAACACTGAAGCTTTCTTT. V is TRBV4-3 and J is TRBJ1-1; D gene unclear. Germline V gives CDR1 LGHNA, CDR2 YSLEER. V lost 3 bases and J 0 bases, leaving 20 bases between the germline ends. This CDR3 comprises 18 residues.

This clone has just a few counts. The gene calls are TRBV9 and TRBJ2-2, with D uncertain. The CDR3 loop spans 13 amino acids. V gave up 0 bases and J gave up 4 bases, with 4 bases separating them. The V gene's germline CDR1 is SGDLS and CDR2 YYNGEE. This CDR3 reads CASSVVSTGELFF. The DNA for the CDR3 is TGTGCCAGCAGCGTAGTGAGCACCGGGGAGCTGTTTTTT.

The genes are TRBV28 and TRBJ1-2; 8 bases align to TRBD1. The ends lost 6 bases at V and 4 bases at J; junction bases unmatched: 7. Germline V CDR1 and CDR2: MDHEN, SYDVKM. The CDR3 consists of 14 residues. Here the CDR3 DNA reads TGTGCCAGCAGGACTGGACAGGGCTCCTATGGCTACACCTTC. This translates into CASRTGQGSYGYTF.

This clone has only a few counts. V gene TRBV25-1 combines with J gene TRBJ1-5; D might be TRBD1 (5 bases). The V end lost 3 bases, the J end lost 11 bases, and 14 bases lay between the germline ends. CDR1 MGHDK and CDR2 SYGVNS come from the germline V gene. The CDR3 has 13 amino acids. CDR3 in DNA: TGTGCCAGCAGTGATTCGGGGGTCGAGGCCCAGCATTTT. Its translation: CASSDSGVEAQHF.

V and J are TRBV29-1 and TRBJ2-5, with no clear D. Germline loops: CDR1 SQVTM, CDR2 ANQGSEA. V was cut by 4 bases and J by 0 bases, with 6 bases left in between. The CDR3 has 12 residues. The CDR3 region is CSVGSHQETQYF. In DNA, the CDR3 is TGCAGCGTTGGAAGCCACCAAGAGACCCAGTACTTC.

In this sample, this clone turned up a few times. The chain employs TRBV7-2 and TRBJ2-7; D call uncertain. CDR1 is SGHTA and CDR2 is FQGNSA in the germline V gene. This CDR3 is 13 amino acids long. Trimming removed 5 bases at V and 4 bases at J, with 12 bases between. Here the CDR3 DNA reads TGTGCCAGCAGCCCGCAGGCACCTTACGAGCAGTACTTC. Translating gives CASSPQAPYEQYF.

The rearrangement joins TRBV9 to TRBJ2-7; TRBD1 aligns across 7 bases. J gave up 1 base and V 3 bases, and 4 bases lay outside the gene matches. CDR1 is SGDLS and CDR2 is YYNGEE in the germline V gene. The CDR3 is 14 amino acids. The CDR3: CASSAGTVSYEQYF. CDR3 nucleotides: TGTGCCAGCAGCGCCGGGACAGTATCCTACGAGCAGTACTTC.

This clone was counted a few times. V and J are TRBV4-3 and TRBJ1-4, with a weak D call TRBD1 (6 bases). Trimming left V 1 base short and J 5 bases short, with 14 bases between. The CDR3 extends over 16 amino acids. Germline values: CDR1 LGHNA, CDR2 YSLEER. Written as DNA, the CDR3 is TGCGCCAGCAGCCAAGGCTTCCAGGGGATAAATGAAAAACTGTTTTTT. The encoded protein is CASSQGFQGINEKLFF.

The table lists this clone with a few counts. The DNA of the CDR3 is TGTGCCTGCTCTCAGGGGATGGTCGGGGAGCTGTTTTTT. Its translation is CACSQGMVGELFF. This chain joins TRBV6-5 and TRBJ2-2, with D possibly matching TRBD1 (6 bases). The CDR3 spans 13 residues. V was shortened by 11 bases and J by 7 bases, with 17 bases between the two germline ends. Germline V lookup: CDR1 MNHEY, CDR2 SVGAGI.

This clone came up a few times. V and J are TRBV9 and TRBJ2-1; 7 bases are shared with TRBD2. Looked up from germline, CDR1 is SGDLS and CDR2 is YYNGEE. CDR3 length: 15 residues. The V segment lost 0 bases and the J segment 8 bases; nucleotides outside the gene matches: 8. In DNA, the CDR3 is TGTGCCAGCAGCGTAGGGGGGGGAATAACTGATGAGCAGTTCTTC. Translation gives CASSVGGGITDEQFF.

This chain joins TRBV4-2 and TRBJ2-3, with D perhaps being TRBD1 or TRBD2 (9 bases each). The CDR3 spans 20 residues. Germline values: CDR1 LGHNA, CDR2 YNFKEQ. V dropped 4 bases and J dropped 0 bases, with 26 bases sitting between them. CDR3 in DNA: TGTGCCAGCAGCCCTACAGGGGGCTACGGGCTAGCGGGGAGCACAGATACGCAGTATTTT. Encoded protein: CASSPTGGYGLAGSTDTQYF.

The chain couples TRBV27 to TRBJ2-3, with 9 positions matching TRBD2. Per the germline V gene, CDR1 is MNHEY and CDR2 is SMNVEV (reference sequence). The CDR3 contains 15 residues. V shed 7 bases, J shed 0 bases, and the junction held 5 bases outside the gene matches. In nucleotides, the CDR3 is TGTGCCAGCACAAGACTAGCGGATAGCACAGATACGCAGTATTTT. It encodes CASTRLADSTDTQYF.

The V and J genes are TRBV9 and TRBJ1-1; D is undetermined. V dropped 0 bases and J dropped 1 base, with 7 bases sitting between them. From germline, CDR1 is SGDLS and CDR2 YYNGEE. The CDR3 extends over 14 amino acids. Written as DNA, the CDR3 is TGTGCCAGCAGCGTAGTTCAGGCGAACACTGAAGCTTTCTTT. Protein product: CASSVVQANTEAFF.

In its sample, this clone was seen a few times. The gene calls are TRBV4-1 and TRBJ1-5; a possible D gene is TRBD1 (5 bases). V lost 8 bases and J lost 1, with 12 bases in between. Germline CDR1 is MGHRA and CDR2 is YSYEKL. The CDR3 contains 14 residues. CDR3 sequence reads: CASSPDSSNQPQHF. The CDR3 region has the DNA TGCGCCAGCTCCCCTGACAGCAGCAATCAGCCCCAGCATTTT.

The V gene is TRBV10-3, the J gene TRBJ1-4, with TRBD1 matching over 10 bases. V was pared by 3 bases and J by 8 bases, with 6 bases of the junction left unmatched. CDR1 ENHRY and CDR2 SYGVKD come from the germline V gene. This CDR3 has 15 amino acids. CDR3 bases: TGTGCCATCAGTGAATCCGGGACAGGGGTGGAAAAACTGTTTTTT. Protein sequence: CAISESGTGVEKLFF.

This chain links TRBV28 with TRBJ1-5; TRBD1 might be the D (5 bases). CDR1 is MDHEN, CDR2 SYDVKM, per germline. V lost 2 bases, J lost 0 bases, and 8 bases lay in between. This CDR3 region has 15 residues. The CDR3 protein is CASSLLDSSNQPQHF. CDR3 bases: TGTGCCAGCAGTTTACTCGACAGTAGCAATCAGCCCCAGCATTTT.

This clone was counted only a few times. The genes are TRBV5-1 and TRBJ2-7; D perhaps matches TRBD1 (6 bases). Germline V gene sequence: CDR1 SGHRS, CDR2 YFSETQ. V was shortened by 5 bases and J by 0 bases, with 15 bases between the two germline ends. The CDR3 totals 15 residues. The CDR3 DNA reads as TGCGCCAGCAGGTGGGGCACAGGGAGCTCCTACGAGCAGTACTTC. This codes for CASRWGTGSSYEQYF.

The gene calls are TRBV28 and TRBJ1-4, with TRBD1 identical over 10 bases. CDR1 is MDHEN and CDR2 is SYDVKM in the germline V gene. CDR3 length: 14 amino acids. Trimming at V came to 6 bases and at J to 11 bases, leaving 9 bases not matched to a gene. CDR3 DNA: TGTGCCAGCAGCCCACCGGGACAGGGGTTGAAACTGTTTTTT. Amino acids: CASSPPGQGLKLFF.

This chain links TRBV6-6 with TRBJ2-3; 8 bases map to TRBD2. There are 14 residues in the CDR3. The J segment lost 2 bases and the V segment lost 8 bases, leaving 6 bases of the junction unmatched. In germline, CDR1 is MNHNY, CDR2 SVGAGI (reference sequence). The CDR3 DNA reads TGTGCCAGCGCCTCACTAGCGGTCACAGATACGCAGTATTTT. It encodes CASASLAVTDTQYF.

This clone has only a few counts. The chain employs TRBV7-2 and TRBJ2-7, with 8 nucleotides matching TRBD1. The germline CDR1 and CDR2 sequences are SGHTA and FQGNSA. The junction had 7 bases not matched to a gene; V was cut back by 3 bases and J by 3 bases. The CDR3 runs to 15 residues. CDR3 amino acids: CASSFTRTGHYEQYF. CDR3 in DNA: TGTGCCAGCAGCTTCACCCGGACAGGGCACTACGAGCAGTACTTC.

This sequence joins TRBV6-6 and TRBJ2-1; 8 bases fit TRBD2. Unmatched junction bases numbered 7, after V lost 8 bases and J lost 4 bases. The CDR3 has 14 residues. Germline V gene sequence: CDR1 MNHNY, CDR2 SVGAGI (reference sequence). In DNA, the CDR3 is TGTGCCAGCGGGTCCGCGGGAGGTTACAATGAGCAGTTCTTC. It yields the protein CASGSAGGYNEQFF.

The chain has TRBV28 and TRBJ2-5; 8 positions agree with TRBD1. Trimming cost V 1 base and J 3 bases; bases outside gene matches: 7. Germline V gene lookup returns CDR1 MDHEN and CDR2 SYDVKM. This CDR3 has 16 residues. The CDR3 DNA reads TGTGCCAGCAGTTTATTCCCGGGACAGGCAGAAGAGACCCAGTACTTC. This gives the protein CASSLFPGQAEETQYF.

This chain joins TRBV19 and TRBJ1-5, with TRBD1 as a possible D gene (5 bases). CDR3 length: 15 amino acids. V was cut by 2 bases and J by 2 bases, with 10 bases left in between. From germline, CDR1 is LNHDA and CDR2 SQIVND (reference sequence). CDR3 sequence reads: CASSIMGGGNQPQHF. The CDR3, as DNA: TGTGCCAGTAGTATAATGGGGGGGGGCAATCAGCCCCAGCATTTT.

In its sample, this clone was seen a few times. The chain recombines TRBV29-1 with TRBJ1-3, with D uncertain. This CDR3 contains 14 residues. The V end lost 4 bases, the J end lost 0 bases, and 10 bases lay between the germline ends. Germline CDR1 reads SQVTM; CDR2 reads ANQGSEA. This CDR3 is CSVGGGISGNTIYF. CDR3 in DNA: TGCAGCGTTGGCGGCGGGATCTCTGGAAACACCATATATTTT.

In its sample, this clone was seen a few times. This rearrangement joins TRBV2 to TRBJ2-7; D perhaps matches TRBD1 (6 bases). Germline V lookup: CDR1 SNHLY, CDR2 FYNNEI. V lost 6 bases and J lost 0, with 12 bases in between. The CDR3 is 14 residues long. CDR3 nucleotides: TGTGCCAGCAGCGTTCGGGACATCTCCTACGAGCAGTACTTC. Protein product: CASSVRDISYEQYF.

The sample holds a few counts of this clone. V gene TRBV5-1 combines with J gene TRBJ2-7, with 9 bases that match TRBD1. The V gene end was trimmed by 4 bases and the J gene end by 6 bases; junction bases not matched to a gene: 8. This CDR3 has 14 residues. Germline V gene lookup returns CDR1 SGHRS and CDR2 YFSETQ. This CDR3 reads CASSQGTGSGEQYF. CDR3 bases: TGCGCCAGCAGCCAGGGGACAGGGTCAGGCGAGCAGTACTTC. The complete variable domain, with remaining parts taken from reference TRBV5-1 and TRBJ2-7, reads KAGVTQTPRYLIKTRGQQVTLSCSPISGHRSVSWYQQTPGQGLQFLFEYFSETQRNKGNFPGRFSGRQFSNSRSEMNVSTLELGDSALYLCASSQGTGSGEQYFGPGTRLTVT.